This TCR beta chain was obtained from a study of CD8 T cells in Susac syndrome. Reverse transcription of roughly 0.45 to 1 ug RNA was carried out with random hexamers. Multiplex PCR with immunoSEQ amplified the TCR beta CDR3 across 54 Vbeta and 13 Jbeta. TCRdb used MiXCR to reprocess the immunoSEQ multiplex PCR reads, holding one entry per CDR3 protein. The sample lists about 100,000 distinct CDR3 sequences, 95% seen once, with roughly 0.29% in the top ten. CDR1 SQVTM and CDR2 ANQGSEA come from the germline V gene. The length of the CDR3 is 12 residues. V was pared by 6 bases and J by 8 bases, with 7 bases of the junction left unmatched. Comments on this clonotype: The antigen is not known.

Study results and caveats: Within total CD8+ repertoires, 15 to 20 Susac-specific public clones were found, and within CD8+ TEMRA repertoires, 4 to 6.

Sequencing input: CD8+ T cells from PBMCs. This receptor was identified in a human donor with Susac syndrome. This chain joins TRBV29-1 and TRBJ2-4, with TRBD2 matching over 7 bases. The CDR3 DNA follows: TGCAGCGTAGGGGTTGGGGGGGACATTCAGTACTTC. Its translation: CSVGVGGDIQYF. The variable domain in full, completed from reference TRBV29-1 and TRBJ2-4, reads SAVISQKPSRDICQRGTSLTIQCQVDSQVTMMFWYRQQPGQSLTLIATANQGSEATYESGFVIDKFPISRPNLTFSTLTVSNMSPEDSSIYLCSVGVGGDIQYFGAGTRLSVL.